The entry below describes one T cell receptor beta chain. V trimming: 2 bases; J trimming: 8 bases; junction bases outside the gene matches: 4. The germline V gene has CDR1 GTSNPN and CDR2 SVGIG (reference sequence). The CDR3 totals 12 residues. It was with unique molecular identifiers that the TCRbeta library was prepared. In TCRdb, the PCR reads were re-called with MiXCR into one record per CDR3 protein. The sample yields about 610,000 distinct CDR3 sequences, roughly a tenth seen once. The record originates from a study of T-cell reconstitution after alpha-beta-depleted transplantation in children.

The rearrangement links TRBV30 to TRBJ1-2; TRBD1 matches 8 bases. This TCR derives from a human donor who donated a stem cell graft to a child with acute myeloid leukemia. This specimen was PBMCs from the stem cell graft donor, taken from the stem cell graft. CDR3 coding DNA: TGTGCCTGGAGTCCCGGACAGGGCGGCTACACCTTC. It encodes CAWSPGQGGYTF.